At least ten counts were recorded for the clone carrying this T cell receptor (beta chain). The TCR beta library used iRepertoire HTBI primers with Arm-PCR amplification of CDR3. Via MiXCR, TCRdb re-called the multiplex PCR reads, giving one row per CDR3 protein. The data show hundreds of thousands of distinct CDR3 sequences, around 15% seen once. Time point indicated: newly diagnosed GD, antithyroid drugs for less than 3 months. Scientists built the TCR library using RNA that was extracted from PBMCs. The sample comes from a study of regulatory T cells in long-lasting Graves disease. These records were also assigned to another study, of T cells in Graves' hyperthyroidism and ophthalmopathy. This second study says: During a first-round RT-PCR of the TCR CDR3, the HTBI primer set was used.

This specimen was peripheral blood mononuclear cells (PBMCs), taken at new diagnosis, from a patient treated with antithyroid drugs. The receptor was isolated from a woman between 25 and 40 years old with Graves disease.

The DNA for the CDR3 is TGTGCCAGCAAGGTCTTTTCGGGCCAAGAGACCCAGTACTTC. Protein product: CASKVFSGQETQYF. V and J are TRBV6-1 and TRBJ2-5; D not resolved. The CDR3 sequence is 14 residues long. Germline CDR1 reads MNHNS; CDR2 reads SASEGT. With 7 bases removed from V and 1 base from J, the gap between germline ends came to 13 bases.